These 9 T cell receptor beta chains were all obtained from the same sample, sequenced in a study of T cells after yellow fever vaccination. TCRdb independently ran MiXCR on the 5' RACE reads; one entry per CDR3 protein. The sample yields 250,000 to 350,000 distinct CDR3 sequences, around 4.5% seen once. This material consisted of PBMCs, taken 15 days after the yellow fever booster vaccination. The receptors originated from a man between 18 and 35 years old who received the YFV17D yellow fever vaccine.

This clonotype was counted between two and nine times. A read error may account for a junction end that differs from germline. The chain joins TRBV7-2 to TRBJ1-2, with D unclear. CDR1 is SGHTA and CDR2 is FQGNSA in the germline V gene. CDR3 length equals 8 residues. CDR3 in amino acids: CASSLEGF. The CDR3 nucleotides are TGTGCCAGCAGCTTAGAGGGCTTC.

The table lists this clonotype with many counts. V usage is TRBV5-1 and J usage is TRBJ2-5, with 7 bases matching TRBD1. V lost 4 bases to trimming and J lost 5 bases; unmatched junction nucleotides: 17. The CDR3 length is 17 residues. The germline V gene encodes CDR1 SGHRS and CDR2 YFSETQ. Written as DNA, the CDR3 is TGCGCCAGCAGCATCCTTGGGCGGACAGGAGACCGGGAGACCCAGTACTTC. Translation: CASSILGRTGDRETQYF.

This clonotype was observed at least ten times. The rearrangement links TRBV15 to TRBJ2-7; D remains unclear. Germline lookup yields CDR1 LNHNV and CDR2 YYDKDF (reference sequence). This CDR3 has 14 residues. V was trimmed by 0 bases and J by 5 bases, leaving 11 bases between them. CDR3 DNA sequence: TGTGCCACCAGCAGAGATGGAGATGTCCACGAGCAGTACGTC. Translation gives CATSRDGDVHEQYV.

This clonotype was found many times. The rearrangement uses TRBV5-1 and TRBJ1-1, with D maybe TRBD1 (6 bases). Germline CDR1 reads SGHRS; CDR2 reads YFSETQ. The ends were cut back, 0 bases at V and 4 bases at J, with 13 bases in the middle. The CDR3 sequence is 15 residues long. CDR3 bases: TGCGCCAGCAGCTTGGCCCTCCTCAGGGGCACTGAAGCTTTCTTT. As protein: CASSLALLRGTEAFF.

The chain uses TRBV9 and TRBJ2-5; D gene uncertain. This CDR3 region has 12 residues. In germline, CDR1 is SGDLS, CDR2 YYNGEE. Deletions cut 0 bases from V and 5 bases from J, with 5 bases between. CDR3 region: CASSVDSETQYF. The CDR3 nucleotides are TGTGCCAGCAGCGTAGATTCGGAGACCCAGTACTTC.

This clonotype has a count of ten or more. The J gene is TRBJ2-1, the V gene TRBV7-2; the D is unclear. Trimming stripped 0 bases from V and 2 bases from J, with 8 bases between. CDR1 is SGHTA, CDR2 FQGNSA, per germline. The CDR3 is 15 amino acids. This CDR3 reads CASSLARETYNEQFF. In DNA, the CDR3 is TGTGCCAGCAGCTTAGCGAGAGAAACCTACAATGAGCAGTTCTTC. The variable domain in full, completed from reference TRBV7-2 and TRBJ2-1, reads GAGVSQSPSNKVTEKGKDVELRCDPISGHTALYWYRQSLGQGLEFLIYFQGNSAPDKSGLPSDRFSAERTGGSVSTLTIQRTQQEDSAVYLCASSLARETYNEQFFGPGTRLTVL.

This clonotype was seen many times. This chain links TRBV2 with TRBJ2-3; 8 bases fit TRBD2. Germline CDR1 is SNHLY and CDR2 is FYNNEI. The CDR3 loop spans 16 amino acids. The junction had 6 bases not matched to a gene; V was cut back by 3 bases and J by 1 base. The DNA for the CDR3 is TGTGCCAGCAGTGATTGGGACGGGGGGGGCACAGATACGCAGTATTTT. Amino acids: CASSDWDGGGTDTQYF.

This clonotype has a handful of counts. The V gene is TRBV25-1, the J gene TRBJ2-1; D not resolved. V was cut by 1 base and J by 15 bases, with 13 bases left in between. Looked up from germline, CDR1 is MGHDK and CDR2 is SYGVNS. CDR3 length: 12 amino acids. DNA of the CDR3: TGTGCCAGCAGTGAATTTTGGACCCGAATGTTCTTC. This translates into CASSEFWTRMFF.

The gene calls are TRBV5-5 and TRBJ2-7; possibly TRBD2 for D (5 bases). The CDR3 is 16 amino acids. In germline, CDR1 is SGHKS, CDR2 YYEKEE (reference sequence). V lost 4 bases and J lost 2, with 19 bases in between. The CDR3 bases are TGTGCCAGCAGCCAAAGAGCCGTTCCGGGAACCTACGAGCAGTACTTC. Its protein product is CASSQRAVPGTYEQYF.